The rows below give T cell receptor beta chains drawn from one sample of a study of graft-versus-host responses after intestinal transplantation. Sequenced by immunoSEQ multiplex PCR; TCRdb stores in-frame clones only, minus some. The sample holds about 14,000 clones, around 94% seen once. Sequencing used PBMCs, obtained 9 days after transplant. These TCRs come from a human patient who received an intestinal transplant, so some T cells may come from the graft donor. Each CDR3 is given with its conserved first and last residue. D genes are given only for firm matches. The size field is filled for only some rows; it gives once, few, many or a size class.

abundance,j_gene,v_gene,d_gene,CDR3nt,CDR3aa
-,TRBJ1-2,TRBV19,-,TGTGCCAGTAGTACCCCTAAACAGGGAGGCTATGGCTACACCTTC,CASSTPKQGGYGYTF
-,TRBJ2-7,TRBV4-1,-,TGCGCCAGCAGCCTTAAAGCTCCCTACGAGCAGTACTTC,CASSLKAPYEQYF
-,TRBJ2-7,TRBV18,-,TGTGCCAGCTCACTCTACCAACGAAGGGGGGGTAACGAGCAGTACTTC,CASSLYQRRGGNEQYF
-,TRBJ1-1,TRBV4-1,-,TGCGCCAGCAGCCGTCAGGGGTTGAACACTGAAGCTTTCTTT,CASSRQGLNTEAFF
-,TRBJ1-1,TRBV5-6,TRBD1,TGTGCCAGCAGCTATACTACTGGGACAGTGAACACTGAAGCTTTCTTT,CASSYTTGTVNTEAFF
-,TRBJ2-1,TRBV7-7,-,TGTGCTAGCAGCTTTAAGCGGTCGACCTACAATGAGCAGTTCTTC,CASSFKRSTYNEQFF
-,TRBJ2-3,TRBV7-2,-,TGTGCCAGCAGCTTGCTTACATCTCTAATCAGCACAGATACGCAGTATTTT,CASSLLTSLISTDTQYF
-,TRBJ2-1,TRBV19,-,TGTGCCAGTAGTCGTCAAACTAGCGAGCAGTTCTTC,CASSRQTSEQFF
-,TRBJ1-4,TRBV7-9,-,TGTGCCAGCAGCTTAGCGGCGACAGCCGGCGGTGAAAAACTGTTTTTT,CASSLAATAGGEKLFF
-,TRBJ2-5,TRBV11-2,-,TGTGCCAGCAGCTTAGTCGGGACCCAGTACTTC,CASSLVGTQYF
-,TRBJ1-2,TRBV7-9,TRBD1,TGTGCCAGCAGCGACCCGGGACAGGGGACTAACTATGGCTACACCTTC,CASSDPGQGTNYGYTF
once,TRBJ2-3,TRBV19,-,TGTGCCAGTAATGCTGGTATGAGCACAGATACGCAGTATTTT,CASNAGMSTDTQYF
-,TRBJ2-7,TRBV11-2,-,TGTGCCAGCAGCTCCGGATCTCGAAGGGGCGGGCAGTACTTC,CASSSGSRRGGQYF
-,TRBJ1-2,TRBV19,-,TGTGCCAGTAGTATAGGGGGATCTAACTATGGCTACACCTTC,CASSIGGSNYGYTF
-,TRBJ2-1,TRBV27,TRBD1,TGTGCCAGCAGGATAGGGACAGTGAATGAGCAGTTCTTC,CASRIGTVNEQFF
-,TRBJ2-3,TRBV9,-,TGTGCCAGCAGGGGGGGAGATACGCAGTATTTT,CASRGGDTQYF
once,TRBJ2-1,TRBV27,TRBD1,TGTGCCAGCAGTTCGACAGGGTATGAGCAGTTCTTC,CASSSTGYEQFF
-,TRBJ1-1,TRBV7-9,-,TGTGCCAGCAACATCCTGGGACCGCCTGACACTGAAGCTTTCTTT,CASNILGPPDTEAFF
-,TRBJ1-2,TRBV27,-,TGTGCCAGCAGTTTATCCCACGGCCGGGGGCCCCTCTATGGCTACACCTTC,CASSLSHGRGPLYGYTF
-,TRBJ1-5,TRBV2,-,TGTGCCAGCAGATATCGGGACACCAGCAATCAGCCCCAGCATTTT,CASRYRDTSNQPQHF
-,TRBJ2-2,TRBV7-3,-,TGTGCCAGCAGCGTATACGCGAACACCGGGGAGCTGTTTTTT,CASSVYANTGELFF
-,TRBJ2-7,TRBV27,-,TGTGCCAGCAGTTCAGGGATTCCGTACGAGCAGTACTTC,CASSSGIPYEQYF
-,TRBJ2-7,TRBV27,TRBD1,TGTGCCAGCAGTTTATCCGGGACAGGGGTCGTCGAGCAGTACTTC,CASSLSGTGVVEQYF
-,TRBJ2-3,TRBV29-1,TRBD2,TGCAGCGTTGAGGGTAGCGGGATGGGAGATACGCAGTATTTT,CSVEGSGMGDTQYF
-,TRBJ2-7,TRBV9,TRBD2,TGTGCCAGCAGTGGACTAGCGGACTCCTACGAGCAGTACTTC,CASSGLADSYEQYF
once,TRBJ1-4,TRBV5-6,TRBD1,TGTGCCAGCAGCTTTCGGGACAGGGGAAGGGCGAATGAAAAACTGTTTTTT,CASSFRDRGRANEKLFF
once,TRBJ2-7,TRBV9,-,TGTGCCAGCAGCGTAGAAGTGGGCAGGGGCGAGCAGTACTTC,CASSVEVGRGEQYF
-,TRBJ2-2,TRBV5-4,-,TGTGCCAGCAGCGGATTAGCGGAGCCGAACACCGGGGAGCTGTTTTTT,CASSGLAEPNTGELFF
-,TRBJ2-1,TRBV7-8,-,TGTGCCAGCAGCTTAGCGTTCGGCAATGAGCAGTTCTTC,CASSLAFGNEQFF
once,TRBJ1-2,TRBV18,-,TGTGCCAGCTCACCTGAGGTAGGGGCCAACTATGGCTACACCTTC,CASSPEVGANYGYTF
-,TRBJ2-1,TRBV7-9,-,TGTGCCAGCAGCTTGGAGCTCGAGAGGGCCTCCTACAATGAGCAGTTCTTC,CASSLELERASYNEQFF
once,TRBJ2-2,TRBV28,-,TGTGCCAGCAGTTTATTGGGACACAACACCGGGGAGCTGTTTTTT,CASSLLGHNTGELFF
-,TRBJ1-1,TRBV7-3,TRBD1,TGTGCCAGCAGCCTAACAGGGGGCACTGAAGCTTTCTTT,CASSLTGGTEAFF
-,TRBJ2-5,TRBV29-1,TRBD2,TGCAGCATTCTAGCGGGAGGGCCGAGAGAGACCCAGTACTTC,CSILAGGPRETQYF
few,TRBJ1-1,TRBV7-9,TRBD1,TGTGCCAGCAGCTTCCCAGGGGGTTCAGCAGAAGCTTTCTTT,CASSFPGGSAEAFF
-,TRBJ1-1,TRBV14,-,TGTGCCAGCAGAGCCGGACGGAACACTGAAGCTTTCTTT,CASRAGRNTEAFF